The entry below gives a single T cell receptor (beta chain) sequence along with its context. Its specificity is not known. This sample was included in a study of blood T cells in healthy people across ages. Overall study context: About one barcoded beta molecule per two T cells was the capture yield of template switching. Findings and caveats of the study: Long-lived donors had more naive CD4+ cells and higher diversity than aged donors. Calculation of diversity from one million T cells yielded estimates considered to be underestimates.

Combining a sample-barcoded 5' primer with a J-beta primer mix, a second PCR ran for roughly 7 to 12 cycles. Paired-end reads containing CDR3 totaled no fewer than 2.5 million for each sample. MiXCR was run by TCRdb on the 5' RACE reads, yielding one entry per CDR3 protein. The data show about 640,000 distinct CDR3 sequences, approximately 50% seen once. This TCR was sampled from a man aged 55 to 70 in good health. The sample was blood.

The DNA for the CDR3 is TGTGCTGGGGGCTACGCCCCCTACAATGAGCAGTTCTTC. It yields the protein CAGGYAPYNEQFF. This chain uses TRBV6-1 with TRBJ2-1, with D perhaps TRBD1 (6 bases). The CDR3 loop spans 13 amino acids. Germline assignment: CDR1 MNHNS and CDR2 SASEGT.